Each of the 19 T cell receptor beta chains below was sequenced from the same sample in a study of response to subunit inactivated influenza vaccine. TCRdb fed the RT-PCR reads into MiXCR, producing one record per CDR3 protein. This repertoire shows some 570,000 distinct CDR3 sequences, over 9% found once; its top ten account for 11%. This sample was shared with a second study, whose subject was T cells expressing NK-cell markers. From that paper: 5'RACE template switching with UMIs generated TCR beta cDNA.

The material was PBMCs from blood, obtained on the day of vaccination. Every receptor here comes from a middle-aged man who received an inactivated influenza vaccine.

The chain couples TRBV18 to TRBJ1-5, with a weak D call TRBD1 (5 bases). Per germline, CDR1 KGHSH and CDR2 LQKENI. This CDR3 is built from 15 residues. V was trimmed by 6 bases and J by 2 bases, leaving 14 bases between them. CDR3 in amino acids: CASSNTEGRNQPQHF. The DNA of the CDR3 is TGTGCCAGCTCCAATACGGAGGGACGCAATCAGCCCCAGCATTTT.

This clonotype was counted between two and nine times. V usage is TRBV20-1 and J usage is TRBJ2-1; TRBD2 matches 12 bases. V trimming: 5 bases; J trimming: 10 bases; junction bases outside the gene matches: 6. This CDR3 has 13 amino acids. Germline lookup yields CDR1 DFQATT and CDR2 SNEGSKA (reference sequence). CDR3 bases: TGCAGTGCTGCCCCCCTAGCGGGAGGGGAGCAGTTCTTC. Residues: CSAAPLAGGEQFF.

This clonotype was observed at least ten times. J is TRBJ2-1 and V is TRBV29-1; no clear D. CDR1 is SQVTM, CDR2 ANQGSEA, per germline. V was cut by 7 bases and J by 0 bases, with 7 bases left in between. CDR3 length: 12 amino acids. The CDR3 coding sequence is TGCAGCGGGAGTAACTCCTACAATGAGCAGTTCTTC. It translates to CSGSNSYNEQFF.

This clonotype was observed a few times. This chain links TRBV20-1 with TRBJ2-2; a weak D match, TRBD2 (5 bases). The V end was cut by 6 bases, the J end by 3 bases, with 17 bases between. Germline V lookup: CDR1 DFQATT, CDR2 SNEGSKA (reference sequence). The CDR3 contains 15 residues. Here the CDR3 DNA reads TGCAGTGCCCCTAATTTAGCGTGGGACACCGGGGAGCTGTTTTTT. It encodes CSAPNLAWDTGELFF.

The chain joins TRBV6-5 to TRBJ2-7; 9 bases match TRBD1. V shed 2 bases and J 5 bases; nucleotides not matched to a gene: 1. The germline V gene encodes CDR1 MNHEY and CDR2 SVGAGI. CDR3 length equals 13 residues. CDR3 in amino acids: CASSYGTGNEQYF. Here the CDR3 DNA reads TGTGCCAGCAGTTACGGGACAGGGAACGAGCAGTACTTC.

Worth noting for this clonotype: Possible read error: a much larger clone is one base away. As DNA, the CDR3 is TGTGCCAGCGGACAGGACAGTGCCTACGAGCAGTACTTC. The encoded protein is CASGQDSAYEQYF. The V gene is TRBV12-3 or TRBV12-4, the J gene TRBJ2-7, with TRBD1 matching 7 bases. V lost 8 bases to trimming and J lost 2 bases; unmatched junction nucleotides: 6. The CDR3 contains 13 residues.

This clonotype was seen more than once but under ten times. The chain uses TRBV18 and TRBJ2-7; the match to TRBD1 covers 8 bases. J gave up 3 bases and V 3 bases, and 4 bases lay outside the gene matches. The germline gives CDR1 KGHSH, CDR2 LQKENI. The CDR3 runs 14 residues. As DNA, the CDR3 is TGTGCCAGCTCACCGCCCGACAGGGGCTACGAGCAGTACTTC. The encoded protein is CASSPPDRGYEQYF.

This clonotype was observed many times. One end of the junction fails to match germline, which may point to a read error. The rearrangement uses TRBV12-3 or TRBV12-4 and TRBJ2-1; TRBD2 matches 8 bases. CDR3 length equals 14 residues. This CDR3 is CASSLAGSYNEQFF. CDR3 bases: TGTGCCAGCAGCTTAGCGGGGTCCTACAATGAGCAGTTCTTC.

V and J are TRBV5-1 and TRBJ2-7, with D uncertain. V was shortened by 7 bases and J by 6 bases, with 17 bases between the two germline ends. This CDR3 contains 13 residues. Germline V gene sequence: CDR1 SGHRS, CDR2 YFSETQ. As DNA, the CDR3 is TGCGCCAGCGCGTTTTCAGGCAGTAGCGAGCAGTACTTC. It specifies CASAFSGSSEQYF.

The sample holds many counts of this clonotype. The chain couples TRBV7-9 to TRBJ2-3; D is possibly TRBD1 (6 bases). Deletions cut 3 bases from V and 3 bases from J, with 10 bases between. Germline V gene sequence: CDR1 SEHNR, CDR2 FQNEAQ (reference sequence). The CDR3 is 14 amino acids. For the CDR3, the DNA is TGTGCCAGCAGCTTCGGACAGACTACAGATACGCAGTATTTT. This sequence encodes CASSFGQTTDTQYF. Based on the CDR3 plus reference TRBV7-9 and TRBJ2-3, the full variable domain is DTGVSQNPRHKITKRGQNVTFRCDPISEHNRLYWYRQTLGQGPEFLTYFQNEAQLEKSRLLSDRFSAERPKGSFSTLEIQRTEQGDSAMYLCASSFGQTTDTQYFGPGTRLTVL.

The sample holds a few counts of this clonotype. The chain combines TRBV4-2 with TRBJ2-5; TRBD2 matches at 11 bases. Germline V gene data show CDR1 as LGHNA and CDR2 as YNFKEQ. This CDR3 has 16 residues. V shed 1 base and J 2 bases; nucleotides not matched to a gene: 3. The CDR3 sequence is CASSQASGGLQETQYF. CDR3 sequence (DNA): TGTGCCAGCAGCCAAGCTAGCGGGGGGCTTCAAGAGACCCAGTACTTC.

Many counts were recorded for this clonotype. The rearrangement uses TRBV20-1 and TRBJ2-3; D is uncertain. Germline V gene lookup returns CDR1 DFQATT and CDR2 SNEGSKA (reference sequence). V lost 4 bases and J 4 bases, leaving 12 bases between the germline ends. This CDR3 contains 13 residues. CDR3 sequence reads: CSATGQLPDTQYF. CDR3 in DNA: TGCAGTGCTACCGGTCAACTCCCAGATACGCAGTATTTT.

This clonotype was picked up many times. The chain is built from TRBV20-1 and TRBJ2-1, with 11 bases fitting TRBD1. The germline V gene has CDR1 DFQATT and CDR2 SNEGSKA (reference sequence). J lost 4 bases, V lost 5 bases, and 10 bases had no gene match. This CDR3 has 16 residues. CDR3 region: CSAQGQGAYLYNEQFF. The CDR3 DNA is TGCAGTGCTCAAGGACAGGGGGCTTACCTTTACAATGAGCAGTTCTTC.

This clonotype was found a few times. The gene calls are TRBV4-2 and TRBJ2-5; TRBD2 matches at 7 bases. The CDR3 consists of 17 residues. The germline CDR1 and CDR2 sequences are LGHNA and YNFKEQ. After removal of 3 bases from V and 3 bases from J, the junction contained 13 bases not matched to a gene. The CDR3 DNA reads as TGTGCCAGCAGCCATCCCCTGGGGCTAGCGGCAGAAGAGACCCAGTACTTC. The encoded protein is CASSHPLGLAAEETQYF.

This clonotype was seen more than once but under ten times. This chain uses TRBV7-8 with TRBJ1-1, with D possibly TRBD1 on 6 matching bases. Trimming cost V 1 base and J 1 base, with 19 bases left between them. Germline V lookup: CDR1 SGHVS, CDR2 FQNEAQ. The CDR3 has 18 residues. In nucleotides, the CDR3 is TGTGCCAGCAGCTTAGGGGGAGGGGGATTGACTCGGAACACTGAAGCTTTCTTT. Its protein is CASSLGGGGLTRNTEAFF.

This clonotype was recorded a few times. J is TRBJ2-7 and V is TRBV6-1, with D possibly matching TRBD1 (6 bases). This CDR3 has 14 amino acids. CDR1 and CDR2 from the germline V gene are MNHNS and SASEGT. V was trimmed by 4 bases and J by 9 bases, leaving 19 bases between them. This chain's CDR3 is CASSGWGRIDAQYF. The CDR3 nucleotides read TGTGCCAGCAGTGGTTGGGGGCGCATCGACGCGCAGTACTTC.

The V and J genes are TRBV7-2 and TRBJ1-2; D gene ambiguous. Trimming took off 2 bases at V and 8 bases at J, with 12 bases between the two ends. The CDR3 contains 13 residues. CDR1 is SGHTA and CDR2 is FQGNSA in the germline V gene. The CDR3 region has the DNA TGTGCCAGCAGCTTATTCGGGTTTGGAGGCTACACCTTC. This codes for CASSLFGFGGYTF.

This clonotype was detected only a few times. V gene TRBV9 combines with J gene TRBJ1-2; 8 bases are shared with TRBD1. J was trimmed by 8 bases and V by 3 bases; bases with no gene match: 9. The V gene's germline CDR1 is SGDLS and CDR2 YYNGEE. The CDR3 is 14 residues long. The CDR3 DNA reads as TGTGCCAGCAGCGCCTCGACAGGGGTAGGAGGCTACACCTTC. Translation gives CASSASTGVGGYTF.

The V call is TRBV6-1, the J call TRBJ1-2, with 8 bases matching TRBD1. CDR3 length: 15 amino acids. Looked up from germline, CDR1 is MNHNS and CDR2 is SASEGT. Trimming cost V 5 bases and J 6 bases; bases outside gene matches: 11. CDR3 in amino acids: CASSQGQAGLHGYTF. The CDR3 coding sequence is TGTGCCAGCAGTCAGGGACAGGCGGGGCTGCATGGCTACACCTTC.